This T cell receptor beta chain was obtained from a study of beta chain features in type 1 diabetes. J gave up 2 bases and V 6 bases, and 6 bases lay outside the gene matches. Germline V gene sequence: CDR1 SGHTA, CDR2 FQGNSA. CDR3 size: 15 residues. Expressed TCRB transcripts were sequenced because the isolated RNA had all been reverse transcribed beforehand. Measured with immunoSEQ multiplex PCR; TCRdb has only the in-frame clones, and not every one. The sample lists 200,000 to 250,000 clones, 25% to 35% occurring once. The chain joins TRBV7-2 to TRBJ2-1, with 8 bases lining up with TRBD1. The clonotype originates from a man aged 25-40 years in good health. Material for sequencing was central memory CD4+ T cells from blood. The CDR3 DNA reads TGTGCCAGCAGTGCCGGGACAGGCGCCTACAATGAGCAGTTCTTC. Translating gives CASSAGTGAYNEQFF.